Listed here is a single TCR beta chain. Its target is unknown. This entry comes from a study of T cells in narcolepsy. The protocol was immunoSEQ multiplex PCR, while the TCRdb copy is restricted to in-frame clones and leaves out a portion. The repertoire holds 26,000 or so clones, with approximately 80% as singletons. Broader study findings: No autoreactive T cell clone sequences appeared in some memory CD4+ repertoires.

Sequencing was performed on CD45RA- memory CD4+ T cells from PBMCs. This clonotype was obtained from a human donor with narcolepsy.

The CDR3 spells CASSYGQFYGYTF. The CDR3 nucleotides are TGTGCCAGCAGTTATGGACAGTTCTATGGCTACACCTTC. The chain uses TRBV6-6 and TRBJ1-2; D might be TRBD1 (6 bases). The CDR3 loop spans 13 amino acids. Germline CDR1 is MNHNY and CDR2 is SVGAGI (reference sequence). Between the trimmed V and J ends, which lost 3 bases and 4 bases, there was a span of 9 bases.